The 23 T cell receptor beta chains listed next were all sequenced from one sample in a study of shared clonotypes between healthy human individuals. Naive CD8 cells were CD45RO-negative, positively selected for CCR7, excluding terminally differentiated effector memory CD45RA+ cells. Here immunoSEQ multiplex PCR was the method, and the copy in TCRdb shows in-frame clones only, minus some. This table holds about 610,000 clones, approximately 96% found once. The sample consisted of naive CD8+ T cells sorted from blood. These receptors were collected from a woman younger than 45 in good health.

The rearrangement links TRBV30 to TRBJ2-1, with 9 positions matching TRBD2. Germline values: CDR1 GTSNPN, CDR2 SVGIG (reference sequence). The CDR3 consists of 14 residues. V lost 5 bases and J lost 4; bases outside the gene matches: 6. In nucleotides, the CDR3 is TGTGCCTGGGCTTTGACTAGCGGTTACAATGAGCAGTTCTTC. This translates into CAWALTSGYNEQFF.

The chain links TRBV5-1 to TRBJ1-2, with D hard to call. The CDR3 runs 13 residues. Looked up from germline, CDR1 is SGHRS and CDR2 is YFSETQ. V was trimmed by 5 bases and J by 3 bases, leaving 11 bases between them. The CDR3 reads CASSSGFDYGYTF. The CDR3 DNA is TGCGCCAGCAGTAGTGGGTTTGACTATGGCTACACCTTC.

This clone has just one count. The sample carries other DNA sequences with the same CDR3. This rearrangement joins TRBV7-9 to TRBJ2-7, with 10 nucleotides matching TRBD2. This CDR3 is built from 14 residues. Germline loops: CDR1 SEHNR, CDR2 FQNEAQ (reference sequence). The V and J ends lost 4 bases and 1 base, in that order; junction bases with no gene match: 1. Here the CDR3 reads CASSSSGSSYEQYF. Written as DNA, the CDR3 is TGTGCCAGCAGCTCTAGCGGGAGTTCCTACGAGCAGTACTTC.

The chain uses TRBV7-9 and TRBJ2-3, with D unresolved. The CDR3 totals 12 residues. Germline V gives CDR1 SEHNR, CDR2 FQNEAQ (reference sequence). The V and J ends lost 3 bases and 5 bases respectively, with 6 bases between them. The CDR3, as DNA: TGTGCCAGCAGCTTTAGTCAAGATACGCAGTATTTT. This gives the protein CASSFSQDTQYF.

The chain employs TRBV6-1 and TRBJ1-3, with unresolved D. The ends were cut back, 4 bases at V and 0 bases at J, with 10 bases in the middle. Germline values: CDR1 MNHNS, CDR2 SASEGT. The CDR3 runs 15 residues. Here the CDR3 reads CASSGSRNSGNTIYF. The CDR3 DNA follows: TGTGCCAGCAGTGGATCCAGGAACTCTGGAAACACCATATATTTT.

This sequence joins TRBV11-3 and TRBJ1-1; unclear D gene. Trimming removed 1 base at V and 0 bases at J, with 21 bases between. Germline CDR1 and CDR2: SGHNT and YENEEA. This CDR3 has 19 residues. DNA of the CDR3: TGTGCCAGCAGCTTAGCCGCAAGGAGAGATGTGCCCGTGAACACTGAAGCTTTCTTT. It translates to CASSLAARRDVPVNTEAFF.

The chain combines TRBV6-6 with TRBJ2-1; TRBD2 is a possible D gene (5 bases). Trimming took 2 bases from V and 8 from J, leaving 7 bases between them. CDR1 and CDR2 (germline): MNHNY, SVGAGI (reference sequence). The CDR3 sequence is 12 residues long. CDR3 region: CASSYPGYEQFF. CDR3 in DNA: TGTGCCAGCAGTTACCCGGGGTATGAGCAGTTCTTC.

Of note for this clone: Germline and junction disagree at one end, which may indicate a read error. V and J are TRBV6-1 and TRBJ2-7; 12 positions match TRBD2. This CDR3 is built from 16 residues. Germline-derived CDR1 and CDR2 are MNHNS and SASEGT. The CDR3 DNA reads TGTGCCAGCAGTGAGGCAACTAGCGGGAGGTCCGGTGTCGCGAACTTC. Amino acids: CASSEATSGRSGVANF.

In DNA, the CDR3 is TGCGCCAGCAGCCAAGAACCGGGTTTCAATGAAAAACTGTTTTTT. Residues: CASSQEPGFNEKLFF. The V and J genes are TRBV4-1 and TRBJ1-4; D not resolved. The CDR3 is 15 residues long. CDR1 MGHRA and CDR2 YSYEKL come from the germline V gene. Trimming removed 0 bases from V and 5 bases from J, with 10 bases in between.

The rearrangement uses TRBV5-1 and TRBJ2-7; the D gene is possibly TRBD1 (5 bases). This CDR3 region has 15 residues. Per the germline V gene, CDR1 is SGHRS and CDR2 is YFSETQ. Between the trimmed V and J ends, which lost 6 bases and 1 base, there was a span of 17 bases. In nucleotides, the CDR3 is TGCGCCAGCATCTCGCAAAAAGGGGCTTCCTACGAGCAGTACTTC. It encodes CASISQKGASYEQYF.

This chain connects TRBV2 to TRBJ1-4; possible D gene TRBD1, 6 bases. This CDR3 is 16 amino acids long. The germline V and J ends were trimmed by 3 bases and 0 bases, with 11 bases remaining between them. CDR1 is SNHLY, CDR2 FYNNEI, per germline. The DNA of the CDR3 is TGTGCCAGCAGTGATGGAGGGGGAGCAACTAATGAAAAACTGTTTTTT. As protein: CASSDGGGATNEKLFF.

The chain uses TRBV5-6 and TRBJ1-2; D is unclear. This CDR3 spans 13 amino acids. Germline V gene data show CDR1 as SGHDT and CDR2 as YYEEEE. Trimming took 0 bases from V and 8 from J, leaving 11 bases between them. CDR3 amino acids: CASSLDYSSGYTF. The CDR3 nucleotides read TGTGCCAGCAGCTTGGACTACTCATCCGGCTACACCTTC.

This clone was detected once. V and J are TRBV6-5 and TRBJ2-1; D may correspond to TRBD1 or TRBD2 (5 bases each). V shed 2 bases and J shed 9 bases, with 11 bases lying between them. CDR1 is MNHEY, CDR2 SVGAGI, per germline. This CDR3 comprises 13 residues. CDR3 nucleotides: TGTGCCAGCAGTTACGGGACCAGGGCTGAGCAGTTCTTC. This encodes CASSYGTRAEQFF.

The chain is built from TRBV13 and TRBJ2-7; D may be TRBD2 (5 bases). V was clipped by 5 bases and J by 7 bases, with 30 bases between them. The CDR3 contains 18 residues. Germline CDR1 is PRHDT and CDR2 is FYEKMQ (reference sequence). Written as DNA, the CDR3 is TGTGCCAGCAGCCGACTTTTATCGAGGGAACGGGTCTTGGGGGAGCAGTACTTC. Translating it yields CASSRLLSRERVLGEQYF. Looking up the rest from reference TRBV13 and TRBJ2-7 gives the full variable domain: AAGVIQSPRHLIKEKRETATLKCYPIPRHDTVYWYQQGPGQDPQFLISFYEKMQSDKGSIPDRFSAQQFSDYHSELNMSSLELGDSALYFCASSRLLSRERVLGEQYFGPGTRLTVT.

This clone was seen a single time. This sequence joins TRBV28 and TRBJ1-5; the D is unclear. The V gene lost 7 bases and the J gene lost 1 base, with 11 bases spanning the gap. The V gene's germline CDR1 is MDHEN and CDR2 SYDVKM. CDR3 size: 14 residues. CDR3 sequence: CASTPLRSNQPQHF. DNA for the CDR3: TGTGCCAGCACCCCACTCCGGAGCAATCAGCCCCAGCATTTT.

The chain carries TRBV10-1 and TRBJ1-1; D is uncertain. V was pared by 2 bases and J by 2 bases, with 18 bases between. Germline loops: CDR1 WNHNN, CDR2 SYGVQD (reference sequence). This CDR3 has 17 amino acids. CDR3 DNA: TGCGCCAGCAGTGAGGTGAAGCAATCTGGTTACAACACTGAAGCTTTCTTT. Translated: CASSEVKQSGYNTEAFF.

The chain couples TRBV28 to TRBJ2-7, with D perhaps being TRBD1 or TRBD2 (5 bases each). V lost 4 bases, J lost 1 base, and 17 bases lay in between. Germline-derived CDR1 and CDR2 are MDHEN and SYDVKM. The CDR3 contains 16 residues. The CDR3 region is CASSWGFGERSYEQYF. DNA of the CDR3: TGTGCCAGCAGTTGGGGGTTTGGGGAGCGATCCTACGAGCAGTACTTC.

The chain carries TRBV9 and TRBJ2-3; 10 bases are shared with TRBD2. Trimming took 0 bases from V and 3 from J; bases not matched to a gene: 7. CDR1 and CDR2 (germline): SGDLS, YYNGEE. CDR3 length: 17 residues. The CDR3 is CASSVEVLAGATDTQYF. The CDR3 nucleotides read TGTGCCAGCAGCGTAGAGGTCCTAGCGGGAGCAACAGATACGCAGTATTTT.

The chain couples TRBV28 to TRBJ1-2, with D hard to call. This CDR3 is 15 amino acids long. V gave up 2 bases and J gave up 0 bases, with 10 bases separating them. Germline V CDR1 and CDR2: MDHEN, SYDVKM. The CDR3 spells CASSLSGHPNYGYTF. The CDR3 nucleotides are TGTGCCAGCAGTTTAAGCGGCCACCCTAACTATGGCTACACCTTC.

This sequence joins TRBV5-4 and TRBJ1-3; a possible D gene is TRBD1 (5 bases). The V gene's germline CDR1 is SGHNT and CDR2 YYREEE (reference sequence). The CDR3 sequence is 15 residues long. The V gene lost 1 base and the J gene lost 3 bases, with 11 bases spanning the gap. This chain's CDR3 is CASSLSGAFGNTIYF. CDR3 DNA: TGTGCCAGCAGCTTGTCTGGGGCGTTTGGAAACACCATATATTTT.

In its sample, this clone was seen once. The genes are TRBV10-2 and TRBJ2-7; 8 bases line up with TRBD2. Germline V lookup: CDR1 WSHSY, CDR2 SAAADI. The CDR3 sequence is 14 residues long. J lost 6 bases, V lost 7 bases, and 11 bases had no gene match. Written as DNA, the CDR3 is TGCGCCAGCAAGTATGGAGCGGGAGTGAGCGAGCAGTACTTC. Translating it yields CASKYGAGVSEQYF.

In the case of this clone: In the same sample, other DNA sequences code for this CDR3. The chain joins TRBV10-1 to TRBJ2-2, with a possible D match to TRBD2 (5 bases). V was pared by 3 bases and J by 5 bases, with 7 bases between. The germline V gene has CDR1 WNHNN and CDR2 SYGVQD (reference sequence). The CDR3 is 13 amino acids. The CDR3 DNA reads as TGCGCCAGCAGTGATCCGGGAACCGGGGAGCTGTTTTTT. Amino acids: CASSDPGTGELFF.

DNA of the CDR3: TGTGCCAGCAGCTTGAAAGGATCCTACGAGCAGTACTTC. Translated: CASSLKGSYEQYF. V gene TRBV5-6 combines with J gene TRBJ2-7; D uncertain. The CDR3 is 13 residues long. The V and J ends lost 1 base and 1 base respectively, with 6 bases between them. The V gene's germline CDR1 is SGHDT and CDR2 YYEEEE.